This TCR beta chain originates from a study of T cells expressing NK-cell markers. Turning to the study itself: The TCR beta repertoires originated in sorted CD3+CD56+NKG2C+, CD3+CD56+NKG2C- and CD3+CD56-NKG2C+ T cells. Eight donors were sequenced, seven testing HCMV-seropositive and one testing seronegative.

The CDR3 sequence is 15 residues long. Germline-derived CDR1 and CDR2 are DFQATT and SNEGSKA (reference sequence). Reanalyzing the 5' RACE reads, TCRdb keeps one entry per CDR3 protein, without DNA. Here the sample table reports 350,000 to 450,000 distinct CDR3 sequences. The receptor was derived from a man between 18 and 69 years old in good health. The V call is TRBV20-1, the J call TRBJ2-5; lacking DNA, the TRBD2 call made by TCRdb goes unchecked. The sequenced material came from blood T cells: a sorted CD56 or NKG2C T cell subset, CD4+ or CD8+ T cells, or bulk PBMC T cells (not recorded which). CDR3 in amino acids: CSANSGGGARETQYF.